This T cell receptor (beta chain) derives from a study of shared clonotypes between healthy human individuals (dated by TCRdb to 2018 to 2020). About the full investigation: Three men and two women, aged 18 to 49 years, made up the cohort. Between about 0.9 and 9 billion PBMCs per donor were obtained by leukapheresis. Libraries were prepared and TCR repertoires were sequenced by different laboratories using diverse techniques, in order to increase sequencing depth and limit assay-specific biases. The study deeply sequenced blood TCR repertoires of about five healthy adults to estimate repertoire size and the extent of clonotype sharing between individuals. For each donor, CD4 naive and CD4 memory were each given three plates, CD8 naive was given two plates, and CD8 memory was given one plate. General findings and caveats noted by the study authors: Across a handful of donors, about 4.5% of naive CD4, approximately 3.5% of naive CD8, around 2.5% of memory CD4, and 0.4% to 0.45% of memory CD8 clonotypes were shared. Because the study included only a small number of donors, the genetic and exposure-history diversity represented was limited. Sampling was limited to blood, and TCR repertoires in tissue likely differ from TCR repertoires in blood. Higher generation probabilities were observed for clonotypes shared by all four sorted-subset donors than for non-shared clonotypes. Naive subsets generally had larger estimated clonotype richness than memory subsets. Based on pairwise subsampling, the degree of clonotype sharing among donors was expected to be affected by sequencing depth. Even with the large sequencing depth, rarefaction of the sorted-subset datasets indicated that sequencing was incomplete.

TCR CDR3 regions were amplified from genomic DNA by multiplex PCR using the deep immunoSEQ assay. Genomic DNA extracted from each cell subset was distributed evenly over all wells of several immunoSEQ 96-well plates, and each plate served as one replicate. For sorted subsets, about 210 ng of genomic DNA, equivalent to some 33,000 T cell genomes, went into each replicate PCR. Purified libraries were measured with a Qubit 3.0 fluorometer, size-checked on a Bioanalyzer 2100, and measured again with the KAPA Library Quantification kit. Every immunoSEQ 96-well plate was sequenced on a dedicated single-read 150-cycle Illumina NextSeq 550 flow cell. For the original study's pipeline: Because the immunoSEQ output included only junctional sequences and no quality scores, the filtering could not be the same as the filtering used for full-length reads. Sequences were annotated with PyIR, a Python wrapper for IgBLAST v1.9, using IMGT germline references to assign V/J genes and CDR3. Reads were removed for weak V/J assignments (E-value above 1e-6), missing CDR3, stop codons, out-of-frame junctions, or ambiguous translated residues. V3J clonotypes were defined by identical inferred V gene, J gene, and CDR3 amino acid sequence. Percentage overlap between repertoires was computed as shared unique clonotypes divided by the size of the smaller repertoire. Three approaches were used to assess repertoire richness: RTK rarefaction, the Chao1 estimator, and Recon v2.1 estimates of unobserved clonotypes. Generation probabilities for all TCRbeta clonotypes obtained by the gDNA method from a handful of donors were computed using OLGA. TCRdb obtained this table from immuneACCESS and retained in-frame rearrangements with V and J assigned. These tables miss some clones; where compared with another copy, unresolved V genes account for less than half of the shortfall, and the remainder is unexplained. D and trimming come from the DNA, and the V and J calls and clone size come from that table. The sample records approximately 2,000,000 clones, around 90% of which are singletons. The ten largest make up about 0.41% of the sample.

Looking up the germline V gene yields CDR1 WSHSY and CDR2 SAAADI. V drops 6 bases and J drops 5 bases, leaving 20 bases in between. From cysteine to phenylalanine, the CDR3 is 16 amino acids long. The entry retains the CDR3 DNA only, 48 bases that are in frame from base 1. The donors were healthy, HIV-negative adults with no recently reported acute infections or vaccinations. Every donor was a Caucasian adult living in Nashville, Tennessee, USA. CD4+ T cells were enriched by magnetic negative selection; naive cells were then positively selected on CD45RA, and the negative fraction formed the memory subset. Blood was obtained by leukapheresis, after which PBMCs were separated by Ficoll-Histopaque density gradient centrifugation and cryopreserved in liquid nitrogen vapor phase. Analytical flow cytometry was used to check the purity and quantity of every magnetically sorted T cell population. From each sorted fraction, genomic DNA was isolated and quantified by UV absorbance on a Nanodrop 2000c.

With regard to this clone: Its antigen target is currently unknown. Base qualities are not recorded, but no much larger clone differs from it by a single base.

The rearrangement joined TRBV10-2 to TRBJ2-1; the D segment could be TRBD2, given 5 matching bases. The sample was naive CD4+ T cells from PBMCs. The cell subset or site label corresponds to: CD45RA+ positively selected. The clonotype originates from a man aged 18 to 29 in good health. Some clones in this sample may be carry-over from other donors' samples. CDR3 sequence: CASSRFGETGNNEQFF. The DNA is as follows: TGCGCCAGCAGCCGCTTTGGGGAGACTGGCAACAATGAGCAGTTCTTC.